The source of this T cell receptor beta chain is a study of response to subunit inactivated influenza vaccine. Germline V CDR1 and CDR2: SGHRS, YFSETQ. The CDR3 loop spans 15 amino acids. Between the trimmed V and J ends, which lost 0 bases and 4 bases, there was a span of 13 bases. Via MiXCR, TCRdb re-called the RT-PCR reads, giving one row per CDR3 protein. The sample shows hundreds of thousands of distinct CDR3 sequences, around 25% of them seen only once. The V call is TRBV5-1, the J call TRBJ1-1; D not resolved. The sample in question was CD4+ T cells sorted from PBMCs, obtained about 5 days after vaccination. This TCR was recovered from a man over 45 who received an inactivated influenza vaccine. The DNA of the CDR3 is TGCGCCAGCAGCTTGGCTGGGAGCTCAGGCACTGAAGCTTTCTTT. Protein product: CASSLAGSSGTEAFF.